What follows are 28 T cell receptor beta chains derived from one specimen sequenced in a study of control samples from healthy donors and cancer patients (TCRdb year 2020). Library creation used the immunoSEQ multiplex PCR assay. TCRdb mirrors the immuneACCESS table, restricted to in-frame sequences. Some clones are absent from its copies; in checked studies, under half trace to an unresolved V gene, and the reason for the others is unknown. The sample has some 250,000 clones on record, about four fifths of them singletons. The ten largest clones take up more than 10% of the sample. Material for sequencing was PBMCs. The receptors shown here come from a woman in her fifties or sixties with lung cancer.

This chain's CDR3 is CASRGYGGRTGELFF. The CDR3 DNA reads TGTGCCAGCAGGGGGTACGGGGGCCGTACCGGGGAGCTGTTTTTT. The rearrangement uses TRBV6-5 and TRBJ2-2, with D perhaps TRBD1 or TRBD2 (6 bases each). This CDR3 has 15 amino acids. Germline CDR1 MNHEY, CDR2 SVGAGI. The ends were cut back, 6 bases at V and 5 bases at J, with 16 bases in the middle.

The chain has TRBV15 and TRBJ1-1; no clear D. Per the germline V gene, CDR1 is LNHNV and CDR2 is YYDKDF (reference sequence). The CDR3 is 11 amino acids. V was cut by 0 bases and J by 8 bases, with 4 bases left in between. CDR3 sequence reads: CATSRDGEAFF. In nucleotides, the CDR3 is TGTGCCACCAGCAGAGATGGAGAAGCTTTCTTT.

This rearrangement joins TRBV6-1 to TRBJ2-3; a weak D match, TRBD2 (6 bases). Trimming took 1 base from V and 2 from J, leaving 13 bases between them. This CDR3 has 16 residues. Germline V gives CDR1 MNHNS, CDR2 SASEGT. The CDR3 coding sequence is TGTGCCAGCAGTGAAGGCCTGGGACTCTACACAGATACGCAGTATTTT. It yields the protein CASSEGLGLYTDTQYF.

This clone has a single count. The gene calls are TRBV2 and TRBJ1-6; TRBD1 might be the D (5 bases). V lost 5 bases to trimming and J lost 7 bases, with 12 bases between them. The length of the CDR3 is 14 residues. Per the germline V gene, CDR1 is SNHLY and CDR2 is FYNNEI. DNA of the CDR3: TGTGCCAGCAGTTGGACATCCGGGAATTCACCCCTCCACTTT. Translation: CASSWTSGNSPLHF. The variable domain in full, completed from reference TRBV2 and TRBJ1-6, reads EPEVTQTPSHQVTQMGQEVILRCVPISNHLYFYWYRQILGQKVEFLVSFYNNEISEKSEIFDDQFSVERPDGSNFTLKIRSTKLEDSAMYFCASSWTSGNSPLHFGNGTRLTVT.

This chain links TRBV11-2 with TRBJ1-1, with TRBD1 matching 8 bases. The CDR3 is 12 residues long. With 4 bases clipped from V and 7 bases from J, the junction kept 2 bases outside the gene matches. In germline, CDR1 is SGHAT, CDR2 FQNNGV. The CDR3, as DNA: TGTGCCAGCAGCTGGACAGGGATTGAAGCTTTCTTT. It codes for CASSWTGIEAFF.

This clone occurred many times. The sample contains more than one DNA sequence encoding this CDR3. This sequence joins TRBV7-9 and TRBJ2-1; 11 nucleotides match TRBD2. There are 14 residues in the CDR3. The V segment lost 5 bases and the J segment 5 bases; nucleotides outside the gene matches: 2. From germline, CDR1 is SEHNR and CDR2 FQNEAQ (reference sequence). This CDR3 is CASSPTSGDNEQFF. The CDR3 DNA is TGTGCCAGCAGCCCGACTAGCGGGGACAATGAGCAGTTCTTC.

The chain links TRBV11-3 to TRBJ2-2, with 7 positions matching TRBD1. The CDR3 spans 17 residues. The V gene end was trimmed by 4 bases and the J gene end by 7 bases; junction bases not matched to a gene: 15. Germline V gene sequence: CDR1 SGHNT, CDR2 YENEEA. Here the CDR3 DNA reads TGTGCCAGCAGCTCAGTCTCACAGGGGAAGTGGGTCGGGGAGCTGTTTTTT. Protein: CASSSVSQGKWVGELFF.

J is TRBJ2-2 and V is TRBV19; possible D gene TRBD1, 6 bases. The CDR3 consists of 17 residues. The ends were cut back, 1 base at V and 4 bases at J, with 16 bases in the middle. The germline CDR1 and CDR2 sequences are LNHDA and SQIVND (reference sequence). As DNA, the CDR3 is TGTGCCAGTAGTATAGGGGCGGTGGGGGCTAGCACCGGGGAGCTGTTTTTT. Amino acid sequence: CASSIGAVGASTGELFF.

The chain employs TRBV5-1 and TRBJ2-7; 10 bases align to TRBD1. This CDR3 contains 15 residues. Germline V lookup: CDR1 SGHRS, CDR2 YFSETQ. With V trimmed by 0 bases and J by 6 bases, 6 bases remained unmatched. The CDR3 DNA follows: TGCGCCAGCAGCTTGGAGGGACAGGGGCCGGGCGAGCAGTACTTC. Its protein product is CASSLEGQGPGEQYF.

This chain joins TRBV7-9 and TRBJ2-1; 10 bases match TRBD1. The CDR3 contains 16 residues. V was pared by 0 bases and J by 8 bases, with 7 bases of the junction left unmatched. CDR1 is SEHNR and CDR2 is FQNEAQ in the germline V gene (reference sequence). The CDR3 reads CASSLAERDRGDEQFF. In nucleotides, the CDR3 is TGTGCCAGCAGCTTAGCCGAACGGGACAGGGGCGATGAGCAGTTCTTC.

This clone was seen once. J is TRBJ2-1 and V is TRBV3-1 (or the pseudogene TRBV3-2), with a possible D match to TRBD1 (5 bases). Germline CDR1 LGHDT, CDR2 YNNKEL (reference sequence). This CDR3 is 13 amino acids long. V shed 1 base and J shed 7 bases, with 8 bases lying between them. DNA for the CDR3: TGTGCCAGCAGCCAAGTGGCAGGGAATGAGCAGTTCTTC. Translated: CASSQVAGNEQFF.

As regards this clone: The sample carries other DNA sequences with the same CDR3. The V call is TRBV7-9, the J call TRBJ1-4; D uncertain. Looked up from germline, CDR1 is SEHNR and CDR2 is FQNEAQ (reference sequence). Trimming pared 6 bases from V and 0 bases from J, leaving 11 bases between. CDR3 length equals 15 residues. CDR3 nucleotides: TGTGCCAGCAGTTCAGACGGTGCAACTAATGAAAAACTGTTTTTT. It yields the protein CASSSDGATNEKLFF.

This clone has only one observation. CDR3 coding DNA: TGTGCCAGCAGCCGGACAGGGGCCGCCACTGAAGCTTTCTTT. This translates into CASSRTGAATEAFF. This chain uses TRBV3-1 (or the pseudogene TRBV3-2) with TRBJ1-1; 9 nucleotides line up with TRBD1. With 4 bases clipped from V and 4 bases from J, the junction kept 4 bases outside the gene matches. Germline lookup yields CDR1 LGHDT and CDR2 YNNKEL (reference sequence). This CDR3 is 14 amino acids long.

This clone was recorded a few times. The gene calls are TRBV7-7 and TRBJ2-7; no definite D call. Germline CDR1 reads SSHAT; CDR2 reads FNYEAQ (reference sequence). Between the trimmed V and J ends, which lost 1 base and 6 bases, there was a span of 10 bases. The CDR3 is 13 amino acids. This CDR3 is CASSLDRSREQYF. CDR3 DNA: TGTGCCAGCAGCTTAGATCGGTCCCGCGAGCAGTACTTC. Together with reference TRBV7-7 and TRBJ2-7, the CDR3 gives the full variable domain: GAGVSQSPRYKVTKRGQDVTLRCDPISSHATLYWYQQALGQGPEFLTYFNYEAQPDKSGLPSDRFSAERPEGSISTLTIQRTEQRDSAMYRCASSLDRSREQYFGPGTRLTVT.

This chain joins TRBV5-6 and TRBJ1-2; D is uncertain. The CDR3 sequence is 12 residues long. Germline-derived CDR1 and CDR2 are SGHDT and YYEEEE. Trimming took 2 bases from V and 3 from J, leaving 5 bases between them. The chain's CDR3 is CASSLNHYGYTF. The CDR3 DNA reads TGTGCCAGCAGCTTAAATCACTATGGCTACACCTTC.

The rearrangement links TRBV7-9 to TRBJ2-3; 10 bases agree with TRBD2. The germline V gene has CDR1 SEHNR and CDR2 FQNEAQ (reference sequence). Trimming removed 5 bases from V and 8 bases from J; junction bases left unmatched: 16. This CDR3 region has 17 residues. The CDR3 spells CASSRLAGASNGGTQYF. CDR3 in DNA: TGTGCCAGCAGCCGTCTAGCGGGGGCCTCGAACGGGGGTACGCAGTATTTT.

V and J are TRBV5-6 and TRBJ1-1, with D uncertain. Germline V gene sequence: CDR1 SGHDT, CDR2 YYEEEE. V was shortened by 4 bases and J by 4 bases, with 14 bases between the two germline ends. This CDR3 has 14 residues. CDR3 protein: CASSQISAGTEAFF. The CDR3 coding sequence is TGTGCCAGCAGCCAAATATCCGCGGGCACTGAAGCTTTCTTT.

The chain joins TRBV14 to TRBJ1-6; weak D call: TRBD1 (5 bases). Trimming removed 7 bases at V and 0 bases at J, with 7 bases between. Germline CDR1 and CDR2: SGHDN and FVKESK. The CDR3 spans 14 residues. The CDR3 spells CASTGSSYNSPLHF. The CDR3, as DNA: TGTGCCAGCACAGGGAGCTCCTATAATTCACCCCTCCACTTT.

This sequence joins TRBV13 and TRBJ1-1; tentative D call: TRBD1 (6 bases). Germline V gene data show CDR1 as PRHDT and CDR2 as FYEKMQ (reference sequence). This CDR3 region has 14 residues. V was pared by 5 bases and J by 0 bases, with 10 bases between. The CDR3 protein is CASSQGHLNTEAFF. In DNA, the CDR3 is TGTGCCAGCAGCCAGGGACATCTGAACACTGAAGCTTTCTTT.

The sample holds a few counts of this clone. The CDR3 protein is CASNRDKELGYGYTF. The DNA of the CDR3 is TGTGCCAGCAATCGGGATAAGGAGCTTGGATATGGCTACACCTTC. V and J are TRBV2 and TRBJ1-2; D is undetermined. This CDR3 is built from 15 residues. Germline values: CDR1 SNHLY, CDR2 FYNNEI. The germline V and J ends were trimmed by 7 bases and 5 bases, with 20 bases remaining between them.

This clone has a handful of counts. This chain links TRBV28 with TRBJ2-2; either TRBD1 or TRBD2 may fit D (5 bases each). The CDR3 has 15 amino acids. Germline CDR1 MDHEN, CDR2 SYDVKM. CDR3 DNA sequence: TGTGCGGCAACCCCCCCCGGGGCCAGGACCGGGGAGCTGTTTTTT. It is translated as CAATPPGARTGELFF.

The chain uses TRBV29-1 and TRBJ1-1; D not resolved. There are 12 residues in the CDR3. The germline V gene encodes CDR1 SQVTM and CDR2 ANQGSEA. V shed 7 bases and J shed 1 base, with 10 bases lying between them. In DNA form, the CDR3 reads TGCAGCGCCGGGCGGGCGAACACTGAAGCTTTCTTT. Translating gives CSAGRANTEAFF.

This clone was counted only a few times. The chain recombines TRBV30 with TRBJ1-1; perhaps TRBD1 as D (6 bases). CDR1 and CDR2 from the germline V gene are GTSNPN and SVGIG (reference sequence). This CDR3 comprises 14 residues. V was shortened by 0 bases and J by 6 bases, with 14 bases between the two germline ends. The chain's CDR3 is CAWSVYWGGSEAFF. The CDR3 region has the DNA TGTGCCTGGAGTGTATATTGGGGGGGCTCTGAAGCTTTCTTT.

The J gene is TRBJ1-5, the V gene TRBV6-6; 10 bases line up with TRBD1. Looked up from germline, CDR1 is MNHNY and CDR2 is SVGAGI (reference sequence). This CDR3 contains 15 residues. Trimming at V came to 4 bases and at J to 5 bases, leaving 5 bases not matched to a gene. The CDR3 nucleotides are TGTGCCAGCAGTTTTGGGACAGGGGTATATCAGCCCCAGCATTTT. It codes for CASSFGTGVYQPQHF.

This chain uses TRBV5-1 with TRBJ1-1; no clear D gene. The CDR3 extends over 16 amino acids. V lost 4 bases and J lost 7, with 23 bases in between. Germline CDR1 is SGHRS and CDR2 is YFSETQ. The CDR3 sequence is CASSVMGRQGRGEAFF. For the CDR3, the DNA is TGCGCCAGCAGCGTCATGGGCAGACAAGGCCGTGGTGAAGCTTTCTTT.

V gene TRBV5-1 combines with J gene TRBJ1-6, with D possibly being TRBD1 (6 bases). Trimming removed 3 bases from V and 13 bases from J, with 17 bases in between. Germline-derived CDR1 and CDR2 are SGHRS and YFSETQ. CDR3 length: 14 amino acids. The CDR3 loop reads CASSSGENRFPLHF. The CDR3, as DNA: TGCGCCAGCAGCTCAGGGGAGAATCGATTTCCCCTCCACTTT.

V and J are TRBV4-1 and TRBJ1-2, with TRBD1 identical over 8 bases. Per germline, CDR1 MGHRA and CDR2 YSYEKL. V was pared by 4 bases and J by 4 bases, with 5 bases of the junction left unmatched. CDR3 size: 14 residues. CDR3 in DNA: TGCGCCAGCAGCCGGGAAGGACAGGGCTATGGCTACACCTTC. Residues: CASSREGQGYGYTF.

The genes are TRBV6-5 and TRBJ1-1; perhaps TRBD1 as D (5 bases). V lost 6 bases and J 11 bases, leaving 19 bases between the germline ends. Germline CDR1 MNHEY, CDR2 SVGAGI. This CDR3 comprises 13 residues. CDR3 bases: TGTGCCAGCAGGGACGATCTAGGGGTGAACGCTTTCTTT. Translation gives CASRDDLGVNAFF.